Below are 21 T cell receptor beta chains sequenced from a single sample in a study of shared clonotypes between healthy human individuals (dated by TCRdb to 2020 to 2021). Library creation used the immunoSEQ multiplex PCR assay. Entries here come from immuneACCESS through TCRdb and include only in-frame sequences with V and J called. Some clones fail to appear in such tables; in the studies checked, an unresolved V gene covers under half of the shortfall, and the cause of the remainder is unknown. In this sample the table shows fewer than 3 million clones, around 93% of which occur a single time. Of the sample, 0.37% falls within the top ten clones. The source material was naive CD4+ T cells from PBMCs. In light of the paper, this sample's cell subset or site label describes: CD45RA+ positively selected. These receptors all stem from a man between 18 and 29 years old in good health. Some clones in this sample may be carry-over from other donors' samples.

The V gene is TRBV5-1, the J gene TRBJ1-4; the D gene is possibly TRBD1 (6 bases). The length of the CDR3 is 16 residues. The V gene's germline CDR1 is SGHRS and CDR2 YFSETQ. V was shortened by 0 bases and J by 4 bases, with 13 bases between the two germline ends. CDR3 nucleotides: TGCGCCAGCAGCTTGGCCGGGGGCGGGAATAATGAAAAACTGTTTTTT. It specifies CASSLAGGGNNEKLFF.

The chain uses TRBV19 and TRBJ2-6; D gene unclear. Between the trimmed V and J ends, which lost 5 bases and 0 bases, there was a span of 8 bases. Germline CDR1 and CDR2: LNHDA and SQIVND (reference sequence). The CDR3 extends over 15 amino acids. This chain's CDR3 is CASSAYSSGANVLTF. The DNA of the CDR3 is TGTGCCAGTAGTGCTTACAGCTCTGGGGCCAACGTCCTGACTTTC.

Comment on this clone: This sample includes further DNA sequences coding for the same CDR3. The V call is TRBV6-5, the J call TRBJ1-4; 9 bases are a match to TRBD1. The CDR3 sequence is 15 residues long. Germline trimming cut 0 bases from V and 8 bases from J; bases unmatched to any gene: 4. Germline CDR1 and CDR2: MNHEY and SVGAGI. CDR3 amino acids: CASSYSGQGGEKLFF. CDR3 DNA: TGTGCCAGCAGTTACTCGGGACAGGGAGGAGAAAAACTGTTTTTT.

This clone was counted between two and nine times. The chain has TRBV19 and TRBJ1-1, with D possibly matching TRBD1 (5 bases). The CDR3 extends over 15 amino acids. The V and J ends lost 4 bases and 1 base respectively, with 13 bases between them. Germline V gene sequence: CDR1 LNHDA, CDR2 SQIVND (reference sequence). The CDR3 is CASSSIDRKNTEAFF. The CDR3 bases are TGTGCCAGTAGTAGTATTGACAGAAAGAACACTGAAGCTTTCTTT.

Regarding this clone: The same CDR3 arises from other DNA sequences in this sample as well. Here the CDR3 DNA reads TGTGCCAGCACCGGGACTAGCGGGAGGGAAGAGACCCAGTACTTC. Its protein product is CASTGTSGREETQYF. The chain links TRBV2 to TRBJ2-5, with 16 bases identical to TRBD2. The CDR3 is made up of 15 amino acids. Germline V lookup: CDR1 SNHLY, CDR2 FYNNEI. Trimming cost V 7 bases and J 3 bases; bases outside gene matches: 2. Supplemented by reference TRBV2 and TRBJ2-5, the full variable domain reads EPEVTQTPSHQVTQMGQEVILRCVPISNHLYFYWYRQILGQKVEFLVSFYNNEISEKSEIFDDQFSVERPDGSNFTLKIRSTKLEDSAMYFCASTGTSGREETQYFGPGTRLLVL.

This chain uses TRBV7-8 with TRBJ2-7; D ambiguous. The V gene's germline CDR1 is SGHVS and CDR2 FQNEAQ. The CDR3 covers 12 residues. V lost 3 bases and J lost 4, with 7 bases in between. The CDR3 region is CASSLTAYEQYF. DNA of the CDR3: TGTGCCAGCAGCTTGACTGCTTACGAGCAGTACTTC.

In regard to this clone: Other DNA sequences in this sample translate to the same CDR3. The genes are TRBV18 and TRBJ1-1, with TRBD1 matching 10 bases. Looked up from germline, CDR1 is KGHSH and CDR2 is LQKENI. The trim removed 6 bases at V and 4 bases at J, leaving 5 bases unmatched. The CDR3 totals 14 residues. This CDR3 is CASSPDRGFTEAFF. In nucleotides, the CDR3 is TGTGCCAGCTCTCCGGACAGGGGGTTCACTGAAGCTTTCTTT.

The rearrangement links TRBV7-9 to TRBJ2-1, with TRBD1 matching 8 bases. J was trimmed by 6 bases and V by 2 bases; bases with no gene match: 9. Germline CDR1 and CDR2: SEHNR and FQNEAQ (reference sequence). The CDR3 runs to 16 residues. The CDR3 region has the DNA TGTGCCAGCAGCTTACCCGGCAGGGGGCATCCCAATGAGCAGTTCTTC. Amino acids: CASSLPGRGHPNEQFF.

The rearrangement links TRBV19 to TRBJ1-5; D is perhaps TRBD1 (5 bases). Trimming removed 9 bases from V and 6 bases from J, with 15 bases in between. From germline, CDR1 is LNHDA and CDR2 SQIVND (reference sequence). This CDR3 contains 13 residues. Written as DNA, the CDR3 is TGTGCCAGCCAGGGACGGGGGGGTCAGCCCCAGCATTTT. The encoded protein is CASQGRGGQPQHF.

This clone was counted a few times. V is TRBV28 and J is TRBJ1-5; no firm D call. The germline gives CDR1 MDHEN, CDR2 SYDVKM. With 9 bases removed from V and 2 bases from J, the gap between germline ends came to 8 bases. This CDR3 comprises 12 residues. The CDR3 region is CASTHGNQPQHF. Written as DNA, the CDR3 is TGTGCCAGTACACATGGCAATCAGCCCCAGCATTTT. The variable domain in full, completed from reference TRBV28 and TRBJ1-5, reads DVKVTQSSRYLVKRTGEKVFLECVQDMDHENMFWYRQDPGLGLRLIYFSYDVKMKEKGDIPEGYSVSREKKERFSLILESASTNQTSMYLCASTHGNQPQHFGDGTRLSIL.

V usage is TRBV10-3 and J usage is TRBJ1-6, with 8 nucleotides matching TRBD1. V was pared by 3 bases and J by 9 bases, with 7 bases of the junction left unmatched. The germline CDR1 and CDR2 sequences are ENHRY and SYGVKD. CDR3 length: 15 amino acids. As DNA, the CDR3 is TGTGCCATCAGTGACTCCGACAGGGGAACTTCACCCCTCCACTTT. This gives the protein CAISDSDRGTSPLHF.

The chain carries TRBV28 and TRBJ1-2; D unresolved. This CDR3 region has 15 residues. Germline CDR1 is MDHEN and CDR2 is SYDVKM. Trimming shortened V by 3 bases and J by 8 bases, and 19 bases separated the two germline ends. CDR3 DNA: TGTGCCAGCAGTTTGCAGGCCTTGTTAACAAACGGCTACACCTTC. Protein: CASSLQALLTNGYTF.

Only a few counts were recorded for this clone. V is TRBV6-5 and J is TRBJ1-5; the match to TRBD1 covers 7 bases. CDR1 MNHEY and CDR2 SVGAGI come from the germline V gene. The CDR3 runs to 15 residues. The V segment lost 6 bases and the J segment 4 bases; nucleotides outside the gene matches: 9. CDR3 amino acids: CASRPSDRVNQPQHF. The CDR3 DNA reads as TGTGCCAGCAGGCCCTCTGACAGGGTGAATCAGCCCCAGCATTTT.

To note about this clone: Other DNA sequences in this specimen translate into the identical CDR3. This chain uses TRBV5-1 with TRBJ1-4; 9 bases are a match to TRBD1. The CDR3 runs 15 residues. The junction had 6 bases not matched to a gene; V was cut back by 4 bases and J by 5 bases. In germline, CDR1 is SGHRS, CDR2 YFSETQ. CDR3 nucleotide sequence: TGCGCCAGCAGCCTACCGGGACAGGGCAATGAAAAACTGTTTTTT. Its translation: CASSLPGQGNEKLFF.

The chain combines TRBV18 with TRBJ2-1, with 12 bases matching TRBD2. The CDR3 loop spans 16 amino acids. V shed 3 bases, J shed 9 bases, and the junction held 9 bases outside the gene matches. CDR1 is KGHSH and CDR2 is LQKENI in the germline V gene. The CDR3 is CASSPSLAGGPGEQFF. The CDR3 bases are TGTGCCAGCTCACCCTCTCTAGCGGGAGGGCCCGGTGAGCAGTTCTTC.

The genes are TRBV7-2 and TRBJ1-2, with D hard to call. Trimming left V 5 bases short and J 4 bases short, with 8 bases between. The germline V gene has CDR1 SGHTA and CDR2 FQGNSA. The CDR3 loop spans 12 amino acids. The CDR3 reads CASSSGLYGYTF. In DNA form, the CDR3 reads TGTGCCAGCAGCAGCGGACTCTATGGCTACACCTTC.

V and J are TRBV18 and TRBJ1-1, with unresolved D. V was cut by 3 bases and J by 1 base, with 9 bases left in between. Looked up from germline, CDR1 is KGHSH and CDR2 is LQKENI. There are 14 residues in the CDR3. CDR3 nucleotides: TGTGCCAGCTCACCCCAGACGCAGAACACTGAAGCTTTCTTT. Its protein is CASSPQTQNTEAFF.

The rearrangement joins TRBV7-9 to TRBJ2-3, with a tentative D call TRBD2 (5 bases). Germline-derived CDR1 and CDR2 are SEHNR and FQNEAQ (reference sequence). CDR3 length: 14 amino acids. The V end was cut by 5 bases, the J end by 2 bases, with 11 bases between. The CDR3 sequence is CASSPPRATDTQYF. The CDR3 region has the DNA TGTGCCAGCAGCCCCCCGCGGGCCACAGATACGCAGTATTTT.

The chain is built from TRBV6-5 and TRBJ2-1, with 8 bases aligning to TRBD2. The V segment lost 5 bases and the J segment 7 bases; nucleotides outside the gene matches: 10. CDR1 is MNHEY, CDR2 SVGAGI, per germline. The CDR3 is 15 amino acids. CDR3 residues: CASSRAGARLNEQFF. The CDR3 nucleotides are TGTGCCAGCAGTCGAGCGGGAGCCAGGCTGAATGAGCAGTTCTTC.

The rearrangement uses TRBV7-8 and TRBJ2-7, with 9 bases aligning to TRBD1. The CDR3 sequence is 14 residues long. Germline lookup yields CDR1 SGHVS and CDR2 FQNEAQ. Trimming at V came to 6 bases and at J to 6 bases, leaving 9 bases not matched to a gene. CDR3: CASSRDRVGGEQYF. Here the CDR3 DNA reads TGTGCCAGCAGTCGGGACAGGGTAGGAGGCGAGCAGTACTTC.

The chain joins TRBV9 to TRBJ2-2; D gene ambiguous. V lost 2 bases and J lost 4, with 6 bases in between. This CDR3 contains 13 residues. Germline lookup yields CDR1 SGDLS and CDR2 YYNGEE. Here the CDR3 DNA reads TGTGCCAGCAGCGTTGCCCTCACCGGGGAGCTGTTTTTT. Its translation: CASSVALTGELFF.